The 20 T cell receptor beta chains below were found in one sample sequenced in a study of cytomegalovirus exposure and HLA in healthy donors. Amplification used 60 Vbeta primers and 13 Jbeta primers. Generated by immunoSEQ multiplex PCR, the TCRdb table keeps only in-frame clones and is missing some. The sample carries approximately 150,000 clones, roughly 74% recorded once. The source material was PBMCs. Receptor source: a man aged 35 to 55 in good health and CMV-seronegative.

Notes on this clone: The same CDR3 is also encoded by other DNA sequences in this sample. This chain uses TRBV12-5 with TRBJ2-2; 7 bases fit TRBD2. With 1 base clipped from V and 5 bases from J, the junction kept 7 bases outside the gene matches. Looked up from germline, CDR1 is LGHNT and CDR2 is FRNRAP. The CDR3 is 16 amino acids. The CDR3 DNA sequence: TGTGCTAGTGGTTTGGGGAGTAGCGGGTTAACCGGGGAGCTGTTTTTT. Its translation: CASGLGSSGLTGELFF.

The rearrangement uses TRBV7-3 and TRBJ2-3; D is undetermined. V was cut by 2 bases and J by 5 bases, with 8 bases left in between. Germline CDR1 and CDR2: SGHTA and FQGTGA. The CDR3 is 13 residues long. CDR3 protein: CASSLLSIDTQYF. In DNA, the CDR3 is TGTGCCAGCAGCTTACTTTCTATAGATACGCAGTATTTT.

The V call is TRBV5-1, the J call TRBJ1-2; D may be TRBD1 (6 bases). Trimming removed 5 bases at V and 2 bases at J, with 28 bases between. Germline V gene sequence: CDR1 SGHRS, CDR2 YFSETQ. The CDR3 is 19 residues long. The CDR3 region is CASRQTTGTLPRDNYGYTF. In DNA, the CDR3 is TGCGCCAGCAGGCAAACCACCGGGACACTTCCTAGAGACAACTATGGCTACACCTTC.

The J gene is TRBJ1-5, the V gene TRBV21-1; the table assigns TRBD1, which was not confirmed against the DNA. TRBV21-1 is termed a pseudogene. The CDR3 covers 19 residues. The CDR3 region has the DNA TGTGCCAGCAGCACACCCGGGACAGGGGAGGCATTAGACAATCAGCCCCAGCATTTT. Amino acids: CASSTPGTGEALDNQPQHF.

This sequence joins TRBV27 and TRBJ1-6; TRBD1 aligns across 7 bases. This CDR3 has 14 residues. Trimming at V came to 6 bases and at J to 6 bases, leaving 5 bases not matched to a gene. Germline V gene data show CDR1 as MNHEY and CDR2 as SMNVEV (reference sequence). The CDR3 nucleotides read TGTGCCAGCAGCCCGGGACAGCCTAATTCACCCCTCCACTTT. Its translation: CASSPGQPNSPLHF.

The chain uses TRBV2 and TRBJ2-1; 11 bases match TRBD2. The length of the CDR3 is 15 residues. The junction had 5 bases not matched to a gene; V was cut back by 0 bases and J by 10 bases. The V gene's germline CDR1 is SNHLY and CDR2 FYNNEI. The CDR3 region is CASSEASGGAREQFF. CDR3 bases: TGTGCCAGCAGTGAAGCTAGCGGGGGGGCCAGGGAGCAGTTCTTC.

This clone showed up just once. The rearrangement links TRBV7-7 to TRBJ1-4, with D hard to call. Germline CDR1 reads SSHAT; CDR2 reads FNYEAQ (reference sequence). The CDR3 extends over 13 amino acids. V was clipped by 2 bases and J by 8 bases, with 9 bases between them. The CDR3 DNA reads TGTGCCAGCAGCTTAAGACGAGGGGAAAAACTGTTTTTT. This codes for CASSLRRGEKLFF.

This clone was detected many times. The chain joins TRBV10-2 to TRBJ1-4; 9 bases map to TRBD1. The CDR3 has 14 amino acids. Germline V gene data show CDR1 as WSHSY and CDR2 as SAAADI. V was pared by 7 bases and J by 7 bases, with 7 bases of the junction left unmatched. The CDR3 DNA reads as TGCGCCAGCATGGGGGACAGGGCGAGTGAAAAACTGTTTTTT. This sequence encodes CASMGDRASEKLFF.

This clone turned up a few times. The CDR3 loop reads CASSWTGDKNTEAFF. CDR3 sequence (DNA): TGTGCCAGCAGTTGGACAGGGGACAAGAACACTGAAGCTTTCTTT. The chain recombines TRBV6-5 with TRBJ1-1, with 9 bases identical to TRBD1. The CDR3 covers 15 residues. Germline values: CDR1 MNHEY, CDR2 SVGAGI. Unmatched junction bases numbered 4, after V lost 4 bases and J lost 1 base.

The chain carries TRBV2 and TRBJ2-2; 8 bases align to TRBD2. CDR3 length equals 16 residues. Germline values: CDR1 SNHLY, CDR2 FYNNEI. V lost 8 bases, J lost 1 base, and 9 bases stayed unmatched. CDR3 sequence: CASHLGGAVNTGELFF. As DNA, the CDR3 is TGTGCCAGCCATCTCGGGGGGGCGGTGAACACCGGGGAGCTGTTTTTT.

Only a few counts were recorded for this clone. The rearrangement joins TRBV9 to TRBJ2-5; tentative D call: TRBD2 (7 bases). The CDR3 has 14 amino acids. Trimming removed 3 bases from V and 2 bases from J, with 11 bases in between. Germline-derived CDR1 and CDR2 are SGDLS and YYNGEE. CDR3 nucleotide sequence: TGTGCCAGCAGCGCGGGGGGCCTTCAAGAGACCCAGTACTTC. It specifies CASSAGGLQETQYF.

This clone appeared a single time. The rearrangement links TRBV6-5 to TRBJ1-6; the D gene is possibly TRBD1 (5 bases). The CDR3 loop spans 13 amino acids. Germline V gives CDR1 MNHEY, CDR2 SVGAGI. The V end was cut by 0 bases, the J end by 11 bases, with 8 bases between. The CDR3 sequence: CASSYSMGPPLHF. CDR3 coding DNA: TGTGCCAGCAGTTACTCTATGGGGCCACCCCTCCACTTT.

This clone was counted only a few times. The rearrangement joins TRBV6-6 to TRBJ1-1, with D hard to call. Germline assignment: CDR1 MNHNY and CDR2 SVGAGI (reference sequence). V lost 6 bases and J 3 bases, leaving 20 bases between the germline ends. The CDR3 extends over 16 amino acids. CDR3 coding DNA: TGTGCCAGCAGACTCTCTCGTTGGGCTTTGGACACTGAAGCTTTCTTT. It yields the protein CASRLSRWALDTEAFF.

Only one count was recorded for this clone. J is TRBJ1-1 and V is TRBV7-2; weak D call: TRBD1 (5 bases). This CDR3 has 14 amino acids. Germline loops: CDR1 SGHTA, CDR2 FQGNSA. V lost 1 base to trimming and J lost 3 bases, with 9 bases between them. CDR3 protein: CASSLGAGHTEAFF. The CDR3 nucleotides are TGTGCCAGCAGCTTAGGAGCGGGGCACACTGAAGCTTTCTTT.

Worth noting for this clone: At the DNA level, this CDR3 is encoded by other sequences in the same sample as well. The rearrangement joins TRBV19 to TRBJ1-6; D call uncertain. CDR1 LNHDA and CDR2 SQIVND come from the germline V gene (reference sequence). The CDR3 extends over 14 amino acids. The germline V and J ends were trimmed by 1 base and 6 bases, with 7 bases remaining between them. The CDR3 loop reads CASSIGTGNSPLHF. CDR3 in DNA: TGTGCCAGTAGTATAGGGACTGGTAATTCACCCCTCCACTTT.

The V and J genes are TRBV7-9 and TRBJ1-5; maybe TRBD1 (6 bases). The germline V and J ends were trimmed by 5 bases and 0 bases, with 14 bases remaining between them. The germline V gene encodes CDR1 SEHNR and CDR2 FQNEAQ (reference sequence). This CDR3 has 16 amino acids. DNA of the CDR3: TGTGCCAGCAGCCCATGGCAGGGGTATAGCAATCAGCCCCAGCATTTT. This translates into CASSPWQGYSNQPQHF.

The V and J genes are TRBV10-1 and TRBJ2-3; the D gene is possibly TRBD2 (6 bases). Per germline, CDR1 WNHNN and CDR2 SYGVQD (reference sequence). This CDR3 is built from 14 residues. The V gene lost 10 bases and the J gene lost 3 bases, with 17 bases spanning the gap. The CDR3 DNA is TGCGCCACCGCACCTGGGACTTCAACAGATACGCAGTATTTT. Amino acid sequence: CATAPGTSTDTQYF.

J is TRBJ1-5 and V is TRBV30; 7 bases align to TRBD1. J gave up 0 bases and V 0 bases, and 2 bases lay outside the gene matches. Germline V gene lookup returns CDR1 GTSNPN and CDR2 SVGIG (reference sequence). The CDR3 is 15 amino acids. CDR3 region: CAWSVGQTSNQPQHF. The CDR3 DNA is TGTGCCTGGAGTGTGGGACAGACTAGCAATCAGCCCCAGCATTTT.

The gene calls are TRBV20-1 and TRBJ2-7; perhaps TRBD2 as D (5 bases). The ends were cut back, 4 bases at V and 7 bases at J, with 11 bases in the middle. In germline, CDR1 is DFQATT, CDR2 SNEGSKA (reference sequence). This CDR3 has 11 residues. The CDR3 nucleotides are TGCAGTGCTAAGTCCGGGATTGAGCAGTACTTC. Translation: CSAKSGIEQYF.

This chain links TRBV5-5 with TRBJ1-2; D remains unclear. CDR1 and CDR2 from the germline V gene are SGHKS and YYEKEE (reference sequence). The V end was cut by 0 bases, the J end by 4 bases, with 10 bases between. The CDR3 consists of 14 residues. The CDR3 here is CASSLGLSSYGYTF. The CDR3 nucleotides are TGTGCCAGCAGCTTGGGGCTTTCAAGCTATGGCTACACCTTC.